Below are 20 T cell receptor beta chains sequenced from a single sample in a study of regulatory T cells in long-lasting Graves disease. Combining iRepertoire HTBI primers with Arm-PCR of CDR3 regions, the authors built TCR beta libraries. TCRdb processed the multiplex PCR reads anew with MiXCR; each CDR3 protein has one entry. The table shows roughly 530,000 distinct CDR3 sequences, with around 16% occurring only once. Noted time point: newly diagnosed GD, antithyroid drugs for less than 3 months. Isolated PBMC RNA provided the starting material for the TCR library. This same sample was also part of a study on T cells in Graves' hyperthyroidism and ophthalmopathy.

Sequencing was performed on peripheral blood mononuclear cells (PBMCs), taken at new diagnosis, from a patient treated with antithyroid drugs. The source is a woman aged 35 to 59 with Graves disease.

This clonotype was observed many times. The chain combines TRBV3-1 with TRBJ2-1; D might be TRBD1 (6 bases). This CDR3 region has 12 residues. Per germline, CDR1 LGHDT and CDR2 YNNKEL (reference sequence). V was shortened by 5 bases and J by 11 bases, with 13 bases between the two germline ends. CDR3 sequence (DNA): TGTGCCAGCAGCGACGTTGGGGGCCAGCAGTTCTTC. This gives the protein CASSDVGGQQFF.

In its sample, this clonotype was seen a few times. V gene TRBV2 combines with J gene TRBJ1-3, with D uncertain. V was clipped by 1 base and J by 2 bases, with 6 bases between them. The CDR3 runs to 14 residues. Germline CDR1 reads SNHLY; CDR2 reads FYNNEI. The CDR3 reads CASSEVSAGNTIYF. The CDR3 bases are TGTGCCAGCAGTGAAGTCAGCGCTGGAAACACCATATATTTT.

This clonotype was counted at least ten times. The chain combines TRBV6-1 with TRBJ2-5; 9 positions agree with TRBD1. From germline, CDR1 is MNHNS and CDR2 SASEGT. Unmatched junction bases numbered 6, after V lost 3 bases and J lost 4 bases. The CDR3 runs 15 residues. CDR3: CASSDTGGMGETQYF. The CDR3 nucleotides are TGTGCCAGCAGTGACACAGGGGGCATGGGAGAGACCCAGTACTTC.

This clonotype was counted many times. The J gene is TRBJ1-1, the V gene TRBV2; D might be TRBD1 (5 bases). This CDR3 has 12 amino acids. CDR1 and CDR2 from the germline V gene are SNHLY and FYNNEI. V lost 7 bases to trimming and J lost 4 bases, with 10 bases between them. The CDR3 loop reads CASIPRVTEAFF. CDR3 nucleotides: TGTGCCAGCATTCCCAGGGTCACTGAAGCTTTCTTT. The full variable domain, its missing parts supplied by reference TRBV2 and TRBJ1-1, is EPEVTQTPSHQVTQMGQEVILRCVPISNHLYFYWYRQILGQKVEFLVSFYNNEISEKSEIFDDQFSVERPDGSNFTLKIRSTKLEDSAMYFCASIPRVTEAFFGQGTRLTVV.

Many counts were recorded for this clonotype. This chain uses TRBV27 with TRBJ2-7, with no clear D. The CDR3 spans 18 residues. CDR1 is MNHEY and CDR2 is SMNVEV in the germline V gene (reference sequence). V lost 7 bases, J lost 0 bases, and 25 bases lay in between. CDR3 DNA: TGTGCCAGCACCCCCTCATCCCCCGGGCCGACCTACTCCTACGAGCAGTACTTC. It is translated as CASTPSSPGPTYSYEQYF.

This clonotype was counted many times. This chain connects TRBV9 to TRBJ1-2; possibly TRBD1 for D (5 bases). Looked up from germline, CDR1 is SGDLS and CDR2 is YYNGEE. CDR3 length: 15 amino acids. V dropped 0 bases and J dropped 5 bases, with 14 bases sitting between them. The DNA for the CDR3 is TGTGCCAGCAGCGTAGCTACAGGCCTCGATTATGGCTACACCTTC. This codes for CASSVATGLDYGYTF. Together with reference TRBV9 and TRBJ1-2, the CDR3 gives the full variable domain: DSGVTQTPKHLITATGQRVTLRCSPRSGDLSVYWYQQSLDQGLQFLIQYYNGEERAKGNILERFSAQQFPDLHSELNLSSLELGDSALYFCASSVATGLDYGYTFGSGTRLTVV.

V gene TRBV7-8 combines with J gene TRBJ2-1; TRBD2 matches at 11 bases. V lost 5 bases to trimming and J lost 0 bases; unmatched junction nucleotides: 6. Germline assignment: CDR1 SGHVS and CDR2 FQNEAQ. The CDR3 consists of 17 residues. CDR3 DNA sequence: TGTGCCAGCAGCCAAGAGCTAGCGGGGGGCTCCTACAATGAGCAGTTCTTC. This encodes CASSQELAGGSYNEQFF.

This clonotype came up many times. The chain employs TRBV11-2 and TRBJ2-5; D is tentatively TRBD1 or TRBD2 (5 bases each). Deletions cut 5 bases from V and 2 bases from J, with 18 bases between. Germline CDR1 is SGHAT and CDR2 is FQNNGV. The CDR3 extends over 16 amino acids. The CDR3 loop reads CASSPPTGWGQETQYF. The CDR3 nucleotides read TGTGCCAGCAGCCCCCCGACGGGATGGGGGCAAGAGACCCAGTACTTC.

This clonotype occurred a few times. The chain recombines TRBV18 with TRBJ2-7; the D gene could be TRBD1 or TRBD2 (5 bases each). Germline V gene lookup returns CDR1 KGHSH and CDR2 LQKENI. The V gene lost 4 bases and the J gene lost 9 bases, with 13 bases spanning the gap. The CDR3 sequence is 12 residues long. This CDR3 reads CASSQGWGMQYF. CDR3 nucleotides: TGTGCCAGCTCACAGGGCTGGGGGATGCAGTACTTC.

This sequence joins TRBV12-3 or TRBV12-4 and TRBJ2-4; TRBD2 matches at 9 bases. The CDR3 sequence is 13 residues long. Germline trimming cut 3 bases from V and 8 bases from J; bases unmatched to any gene: 2. The CDR3 DNA reads as TGTGCCAGCAGTTTCGCGGGAGGGGACATTCAGTACTTC. Translated: CASSFAGGDIQYF.

This clonotype was counted ten times or more. This chain connects TRBV12-3 or TRBV12-4 to TRBJ1-2; 7 bases are a match to TRBD1. There are 15 residues in the CDR3. With V trimmed by 3 bases and J by 3 bases, 7 bases remained unmatched. As DNA, the CDR3 is TGTGCCAGCAGTTTTTTTCGACAGGGTGACTATGGCTACACCTTC. It is translated as CASSFFRQGDYGYTF.

This clonotype appeared a few times. V and J are TRBV5-1 and TRBJ2-2; D uncertain. V lost 4 bases and J 7 bases, leaving 8 bases between the germline ends. Germline CDR1 is SGHRS and CDR2 is YFSETQ. The CDR3 extends over 12 amino acids. The CDR3 DNA sequence: TGCGCCAGCAGCCCTAGGGTCGGGGAGCTGTTTTTT. It is translated as CASSPRVGELFF.

The chain has TRBV3-1 and TRBJ1-6; no reliable D call. The germline V gene has CDR1 LGHDT and CDR2 YNNKEL (reference sequence). Trimming took off 3 bases at V and 6 bases at J, with 3 bases between the two ends. The CDR3 length is 12 residues. The CDR3 is CASSQFNSPLHF. The CDR3 DNA is TGTGCCAGCAGCCAGTTTAATTCACCCCTCCACTTT.

In its sample, this clonotype was seen many times. The rearrangement joins TRBV2 to TRBJ1-4; D is perhaps TRBD1 (6 bases). The V end lost 11 bases, the J end lost 4 bases, and 11 bases lay between the germline ends. The CDR3 runs to 12 residues. Germline values: CDR1 SNHLY, CDR2 FYNNEI. CDR3 region: CAGKGDNEKLFF. In DNA form, the CDR3 reads TGTGCCGGCAAGGGGGATAATGAAAAACTGTTTTTT.

This clonotype was detected many times. The rearrangement uses TRBV2 and TRBJ2-2; 11 nucleotides line up with TRBD1. The CDR3 loop spans 16 amino acids. Per germline, CDR1 SNHLY and CDR2 FYNNEI. The junction had 4 bases not matched to a gene; V was cut back by 6 bases and J by 1 base. The chain's CDR3 is CASRGTGGLNTGELFF. CDR3 nucleotide sequence: TGTGCCAGCAGGGGGACAGGGGGATTGAACACCGGGGAGCTGTTTTTT. Looking up the rest from reference TRBV2 and TRBJ2-2 gives the full variable domain: EPEVTQTPSHQVTQMGQEVILRCVPISNHLYFYWYRQILGQKVEFLVSFYNNEISEKSEIFDDQFSVERPDGSNFTLKIRSTKLEDSAMYFCASRGTGGLNTGELFFGEGSRLTVL.

At least ten counts were recorded for this clonotype. The chain uses TRBV20-1 and TRBJ2-3, with TRBD2 identical over 12 bases. V shed 6 bases and J 2 bases; nucleotides not matched to a gene: 6. The germline gives CDR1 DFQATT, CDR2 SNEGSKA (reference sequence). This CDR3 has 15 residues. The CDR3 here is CSAELAGGITDTQYF. Here the CDR3 DNA reads TGCAGTGCCGAACTAGCGGGGGGTATCACAGATACGCAGTATTTT.

This clonotype was seen a handful of times. The chain employs TRBV5-4 and TRBJ1-6, with D maybe TRBD1 (5 bases). Germline V CDR1 and CDR2: SGHNT, YYREEE (reference sequence). Between the trimmed V and J ends, which lost 7 bases and 6 bases, there was a span of 17 bases. The CDR3 has 15 amino acids. The CDR3 is CASARRGASNSPLHF. CDR3 in DNA: TGTGCCAGCGCTCGACGCGGGGCGAGTAATTCACCCCTCCACTTT.

This clonotype was seen a few times. The gene calls are TRBV20-1 and TRBJ1-2, with D tentatively TRBD1 (5 bases). Trimming left V 7 bases short and J 7 bases short, with 13 bases between. The CDR3 runs 11 residues. Germline assignment: CDR1 DFQATT and CDR2 SNEGSKA (reference sequence). The CDR3 reads CSVGGWGGYTF. CDR3 bases: TGCAGTGTGGGGGGGTGGGGTGGCTACACCTTC.

This chain joins TRBV5-4 and TRBJ1-1; D gene unclear. Germline values: CDR1 SGHNT, CDR2 YYREEE (reference sequence). The CDR3 totals 12 residues. V was trimmed by 2 bases and J by 7 bases, leaving 9 bases between them. The CDR3 spells CASSFLEDEAFF. The CDR3 DNA follows: TGTGCCAGCAGCTTTTTGGAAGATGAAGCTTTCTTT.

This clonotype was seen a handful of times. The J gene is TRBJ2-3, the V gene TRBV4-1, with D perhaps matching TRBD1 (5 bases). Germline lookup yields CDR1 MGHRA and CDR2 YSYEKL. This CDR3 has 15 residues. Between the trimmed V and J ends, which lost 0 bases and 1 base, there was a span of 8 bases. The CDR3 DNA is TGCGCCAGCAGCCAAGAGGGGCTGGGCACAGATACGCAGTATTTT. It yields the protein CASSQEGLGTDTQYF.